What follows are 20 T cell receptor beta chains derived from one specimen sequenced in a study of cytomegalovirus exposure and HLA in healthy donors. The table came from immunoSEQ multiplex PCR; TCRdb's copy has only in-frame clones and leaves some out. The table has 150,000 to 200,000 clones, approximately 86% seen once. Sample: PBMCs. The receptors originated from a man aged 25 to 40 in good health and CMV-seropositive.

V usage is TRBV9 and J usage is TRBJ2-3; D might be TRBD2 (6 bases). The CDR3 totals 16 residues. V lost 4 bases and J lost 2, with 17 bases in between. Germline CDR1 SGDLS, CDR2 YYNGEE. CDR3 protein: CASSRLGEEITDTQYF. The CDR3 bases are TGTGCCAGCAGCCGCCTAGGGGAGGAAATCACAGATACGCAGTATTTT.

The CDR3 nucleotides are TGTGCCAGTAGCACAGGTTTATGGCAGCCCCAGCATTTT. Residues: CASSTGLWQPQHF. The chain couples TRBV19 to TRBJ1-5; a weak D match, TRBD1 (5 bases). V shed 6 bases and J shed 7 bases, with 13 bases lying between them. The CDR3 length is 13 residues. The germline V gene has CDR1 LNHDA and CDR2 SQIVND (reference sequence).

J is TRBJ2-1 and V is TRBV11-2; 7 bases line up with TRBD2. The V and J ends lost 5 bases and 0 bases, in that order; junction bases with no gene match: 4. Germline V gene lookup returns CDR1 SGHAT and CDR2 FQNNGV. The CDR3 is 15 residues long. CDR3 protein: CASSLTSFSYNEQFF. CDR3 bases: TGTGCCAGCAGCCTGACTAGCTTCTCCTACAATGAGCAGTTCTTC. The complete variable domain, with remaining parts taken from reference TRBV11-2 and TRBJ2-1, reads EAGVAQSPRYKIIEKRQSVAFWCNPISGHATLYWYQQILGQGPKLLIQFQNNGVVDDSQLPKDRFSAERLKGVDSTLKIQPAKLEDSAVYLCASSLTSFSYNEQFFGPGTRLTVL.

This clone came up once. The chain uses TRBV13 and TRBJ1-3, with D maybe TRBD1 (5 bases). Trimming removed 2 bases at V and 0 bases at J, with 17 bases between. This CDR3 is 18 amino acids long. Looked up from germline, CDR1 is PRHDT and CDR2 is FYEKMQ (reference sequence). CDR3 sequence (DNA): TGTGCCAGCAGCTTATTACTCGACAGAGCTCACTCTGGAAACACCATATATTTT. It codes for CASSLLLDRAHSGNTIYF.

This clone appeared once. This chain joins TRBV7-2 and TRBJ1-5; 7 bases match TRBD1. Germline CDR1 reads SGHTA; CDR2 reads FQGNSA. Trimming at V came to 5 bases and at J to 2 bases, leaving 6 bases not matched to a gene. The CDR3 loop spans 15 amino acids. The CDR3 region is CASSERQGGNQPQHF. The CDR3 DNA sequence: TGTGCCAGCAGCGAGAGACAGGGAGGCAATCAGCCCCAGCATTTT.

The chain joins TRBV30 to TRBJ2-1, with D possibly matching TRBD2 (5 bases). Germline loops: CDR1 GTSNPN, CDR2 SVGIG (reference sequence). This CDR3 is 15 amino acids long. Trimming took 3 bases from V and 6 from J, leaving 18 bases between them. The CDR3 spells CAWRGLRTGVNEQFF. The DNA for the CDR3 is TGTGCCTGGAGGGGGTTGAGGACTGGAGTCAATGAGCAGTTCTTC.

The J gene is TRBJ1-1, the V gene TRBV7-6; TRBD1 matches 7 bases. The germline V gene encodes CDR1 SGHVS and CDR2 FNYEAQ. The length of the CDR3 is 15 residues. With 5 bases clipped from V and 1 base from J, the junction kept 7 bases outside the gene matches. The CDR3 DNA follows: TGTGCCAGCAGCCAGGAACAGGGGTGGAACACTGAAGCTTTCTTT. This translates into CASSQEQGWNTEAFF.

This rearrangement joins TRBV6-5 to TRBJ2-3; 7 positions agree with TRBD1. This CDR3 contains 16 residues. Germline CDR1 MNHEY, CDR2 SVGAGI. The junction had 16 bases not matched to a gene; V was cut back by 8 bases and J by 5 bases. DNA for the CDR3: TGTGCCAGCCGTTTACTACCCGGACAGGCCCTAGATACGCAGTATTTT. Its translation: CASRLLPGQALDTQYF.

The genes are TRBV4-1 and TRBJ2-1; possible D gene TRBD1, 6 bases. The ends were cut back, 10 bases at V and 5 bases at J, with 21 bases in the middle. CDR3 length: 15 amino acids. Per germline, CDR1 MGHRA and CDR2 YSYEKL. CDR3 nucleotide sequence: TGCGCCACCCGACAGACTGGGACAACCGACAATGAGCAGTTCTTC. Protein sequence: CATRQTGTTDNEQFF.

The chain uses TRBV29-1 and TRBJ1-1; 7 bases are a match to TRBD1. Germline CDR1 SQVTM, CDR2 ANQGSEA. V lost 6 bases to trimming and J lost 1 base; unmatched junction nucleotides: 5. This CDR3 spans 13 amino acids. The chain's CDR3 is CSVGQSQNTEAFF. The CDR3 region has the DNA TGCAGCGTGGGACAGAGTCAGAACACTGAAGCTTTCTTT.

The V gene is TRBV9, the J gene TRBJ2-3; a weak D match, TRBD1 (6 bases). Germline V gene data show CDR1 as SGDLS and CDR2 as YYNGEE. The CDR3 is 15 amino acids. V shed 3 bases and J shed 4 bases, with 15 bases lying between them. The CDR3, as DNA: TGTGCCAGCAGCGGGCACAGGGATGGGTCAGATACGCAGTATTTT. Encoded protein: CASSGHRDGSDTQYF.

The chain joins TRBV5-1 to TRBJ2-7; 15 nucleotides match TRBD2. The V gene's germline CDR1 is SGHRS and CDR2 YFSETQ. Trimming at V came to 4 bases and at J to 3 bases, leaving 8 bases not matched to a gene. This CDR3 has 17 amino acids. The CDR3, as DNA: TGCGCCAGCAGCCCCCGGACTAGCGGGAGGGTCCTCTACGAGCAGTACTTC. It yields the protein CASSPRTSGRVLYEQYF.

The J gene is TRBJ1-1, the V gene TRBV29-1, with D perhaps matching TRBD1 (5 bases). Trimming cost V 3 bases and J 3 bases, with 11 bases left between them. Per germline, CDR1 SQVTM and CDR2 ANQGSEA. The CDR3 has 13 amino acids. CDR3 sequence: CSVDGGRDTEAFF. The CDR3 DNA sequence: TGCAGCGTTGATGGGGGACGGGACACTGAAGCTTTCTTT.

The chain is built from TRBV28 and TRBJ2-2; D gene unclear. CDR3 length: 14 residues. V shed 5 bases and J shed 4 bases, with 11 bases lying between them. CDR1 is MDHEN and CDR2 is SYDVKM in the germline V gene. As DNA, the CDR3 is TGTGCCAGCAGTAGTTCGGGTCGCACCGGGGAGCTGTTTTTT. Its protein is CASSSSGRTGELFF.

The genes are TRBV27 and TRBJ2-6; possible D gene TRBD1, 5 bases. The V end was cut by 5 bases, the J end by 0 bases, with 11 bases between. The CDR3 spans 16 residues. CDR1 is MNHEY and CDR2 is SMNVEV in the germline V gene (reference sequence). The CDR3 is CASSTRQFSGANVLTF. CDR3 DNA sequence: TGTGCCAGCAGTACCCGACAGTTCTCTGGGGCCAACGTCCTGACTTTC.

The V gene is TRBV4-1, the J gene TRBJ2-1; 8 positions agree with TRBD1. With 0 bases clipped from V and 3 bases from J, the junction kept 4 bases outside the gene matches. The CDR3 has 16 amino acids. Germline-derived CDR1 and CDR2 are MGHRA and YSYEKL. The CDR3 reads CASSQDSGGGYNEQFF. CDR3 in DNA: TGCGCCAGCAGCCAAGATTCAGGGGGCGGCTACAATGAGCAGTTCTTC.

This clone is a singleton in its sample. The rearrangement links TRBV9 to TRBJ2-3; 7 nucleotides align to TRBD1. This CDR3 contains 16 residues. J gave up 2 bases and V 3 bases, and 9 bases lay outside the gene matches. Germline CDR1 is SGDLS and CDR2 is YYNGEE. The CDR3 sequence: CASSASTGTLTDTQYF. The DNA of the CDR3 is TGTGCCAGCAGCGCATCGACAGGGACACTCACAGATACGCAGTATTTT.

In DNA, the CDR3 is TGTGCCAGCAGTGAAGGTACGGGCCAGCTGCAAGACATTCAGTACTTC. It is translated as CASSEGTGQLQDIQYF. This sequence joins TRBV2 and TRBJ2-4; the D is unclear. CDR1 is SNHLY and CDR2 is FYNNEI in the germline V gene. CDR3 size: 16 residues. Trimming took 1 base from V and 8 from J, leaving 18 bases between them. The variable domain in full, completed from reference TRBV2 and TRBJ2-4, reads EPEVTQTPSHQVTQMGQEVILRCVPISNHLYFYWYRQILGQKVEFLVSFYNNEISEKSEIFDDQFSVERPDGSNFTLKIRSTKLEDSAMYFCASSEGTGQLQDIQYFGAGTRLSVL.

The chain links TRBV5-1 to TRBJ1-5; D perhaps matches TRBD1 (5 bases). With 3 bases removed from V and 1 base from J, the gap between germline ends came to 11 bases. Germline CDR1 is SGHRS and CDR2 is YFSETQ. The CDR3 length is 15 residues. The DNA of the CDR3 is TGCGCCAGCAGCTCGGGACCGGGCAGCAATCAGCCCCAGCATTTT. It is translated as CASSSGPGSNQPQHF.

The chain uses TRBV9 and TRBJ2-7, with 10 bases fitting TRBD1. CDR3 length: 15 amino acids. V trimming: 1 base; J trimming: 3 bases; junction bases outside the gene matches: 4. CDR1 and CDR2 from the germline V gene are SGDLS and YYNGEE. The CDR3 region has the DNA TGTGCCAGCAGCGTAACTGGGACAGGGGACTACGAGCAGTACTTC. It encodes CASSVTGTGDYEQYF.